The 15 T cell receptor beta chains below were found in one sample sequenced in a study of blood T cell repertoires in COVID-19. Only in-frame clones appear in the TCRdb table, and some are missing; sequencing was by immunoSEQ multiplex PCR. The sample shows 200,000 to 250,000 clones, less than 90% of them seen only once. Source material: peripheral blood. The receptors shown here come from a man aged 70-80 years with acute or convalescent COVID-19.

This chain uses TRBV19 with TRBJ2-5; possible D gene TRBD1, 6 bases. The germline V gene has CDR1 LNHDA and CDR2 SQIVND (reference sequence). This CDR3 contains 14 residues. V lost 9 bases to trimming and J lost 1 base, with 15 bases between them. As DNA, the CDR3 is TGTGCCAGCAATAAAGGACAGACCCAAGAGACCCAGTACTTC. Encoded protein: CASNKGQTQETQYF.

The CDR3 nucleotides read TGTGCTAGTGGTTTGGTGGGGGGGGTTTCTAGTGGCTACACCTTC. This codes for CASGLVGGVSSGYTF. The chain employs TRBV12-5 and TRBJ1-2, with a possible D match to TRBD1 (5 bases). V lost 0 bases to trimming and J lost 7 bases, with 15 bases between them. Germline values: CDR1 LGHNT, CDR2 FRNRAP. The CDR3 is 15 residues long. The entire variable domain, with the rest obtained from reference TRBV12-5 and TRBJ1-2, is as follows: DARVTQTPRHKVTEMGQEVTMRCQPILGHNTVFWYRQTMMQGLELLAYFRNRAPLDDSGMPKDRFSAEMPDATLATLKIQPSEPRDSAVYFCASGLVGGVSSGYTFGSGTRLTVV.

The rearrangement links TRBV5-1 to TRBJ1-1; D is unclear. Germline V gene lookup returns CDR1 SGHRS and CDR2 YFSETQ. Trimming stripped 1 base from V and 1 base from J, with 5 bases between. This CDR3 has 13 amino acids. DNA of the CDR3: TGCGCCAGCAGCTTGTTAGAGAACACTGAAGCTTTCTTT. Translating it yields CASSLLENTEAFF. The complete variable domain, with remaining parts taken from reference TRBV5-1 and TRBJ1-1, reads KAGVTQTPRYLIKTRGQQVTLSCSPISGHRSVSWYQQTPGQGLQFLFEYFSETQRNKGNFPGRFSGRQFSNSRSEMNVSTLELGDSALYLCASSLLENTEAFFGQGTRLTVV.

This chain joins TRBV7-8 and TRBJ2-7, with 7 positions matching TRBD2. Germline values: CDR1 SGHVS, CDR2 FQNEAQ. The length of the CDR3 is 16 residues. V dropped 5 bases and J dropped 5; count of bases not matched to a gene: 15. The CDR3 loop is CASSTRLEGGPDEQYF. The CDR3 coding sequence is TGTGCCAGCAGCACACGTCTGGAGGGAGGGCCCGACGAGCAGTACTTC.

The chain links TRBV5-4 to TRBJ1-6, with D possibly being TRBD1 (5 bases). Germline lookup yields CDR1 SGHNT and CDR2 YYREEE (reference sequence). Trimming shortened V by 5 bases and J by 6 bases, and 9 bases separated the two germline ends. The CDR3 contains 13 residues. The CDR3 region is CASRIQGNSPLHF. The CDR3 DNA is TGTGCCAGCAGAATTCAGGGTAATTCACCCCTCCACTTT. The full variable domain, with the rest looked up from reference TRBV5-4 and TRBJ1-6, is ETGVTQSPTHLIKTRGQQVTLRCSSQSGHNTVSWYQQALGQGPQFIFQYYREEENGRGNFPPRFSGLQFPNYSSELNVNALELDDSALYLCASRIQGNSPLHFGNGTRLTVT.

The CDR3 bases are TGTGCCAGCAGCTTCTTCTCAGAACAAGAGACCCAGTACTTC. Encoded protein: CASSFFSEQETQYF. The rearrangement links TRBV7-9 to TRBJ2-5; D is ambiguous. Trimming took off 3 bases at V and 2 bases at J, with 10 bases between the two ends. Germline loops: CDR1 SEHNR, CDR2 FQNEAQ (reference sequence). This CDR3 has 14 residues. Using reference TRBV7-9 and TRBJ2-5 for the parts outside the CDR3, the full variable domain is DTGVSQNPRHKITKRGQNVTFRCDPISEHNRLYWYRQTLGQGPEFLTYFQNEAQLEKSRLLSDRFSAERPKGSFSTLEIQRTEQGDSAMYLCASSFFSEQETQYFGPGTRLLVL.

This chain uses TRBV10-2 with TRBJ2-2; 11 bases agree with TRBD2. V gave up 2 bases and J gave up 4 bases; unmatched junction bases: 0. Germline V gives CDR1 WSHSY, CDR2 SAAADI. The CDR3 totals 15 residues. The CDR3 region has the DNA TGCGCCAGCAGTGAGACTAGCGGGGGCACCGGGGAGCTGTTTTTT. It specifies CASSETSGGTGELFF.

The chain employs TRBV14 and TRBJ2-7; 7 bases align to TRBD2. Trimming removed 1 base from V and 7 bases from J; junction bases left unmatched: 10. The CDR3 is made up of 15 amino acids. CDR1 and CDR2 (germline): SGHDN, FVKESK. In DNA, the CDR3 is TGTGCCAGCAGCCAAGCGGCCGGGAGGTTGGGGGAGCAGTACTTC. Translation: CASSQAAGRLGEQYF.

This chain connects TRBV20-1 to TRBJ2-3; no reliable D call. Deletions cut 3 bases from V and 1 base from J, with 8 bases between. The CDR3 runs 13 residues. In germline, CDR1 is DFQATT, CDR2 SNEGSKA (reference sequence). CDR3 coding DNA: TGCAGTGCTAGTTATCAGGGCACAGATACGCAGTATTTT. Translating it yields CSASYQGTDTQYF.

The chain is built from TRBV2 and TRBJ2-3, with 8 bases identical to TRBD1. This CDR3 is built from 17 residues. Germline lookup yields CDR1 SNHLY and CDR2 FYNNEI. V lost 1 base and J lost 1; bases outside the gene matches: 7. The CDR3 DNA sequence: TGTGCCAGCAGTGAAGATCCGGACAGGGTCGGCACAGATACGCAGTATTTT. Its protein is CASSEDPDRVGTDTQYF.

The chain has TRBV7-9 and TRBJ2-3, with 7 bases aligning to TRBD2. Germline V gene data show CDR1 as SEHNR and CDR2 as FQNEAQ (reference sequence). This CDR3 region has 16 residues. V shed 5 bases and J 5 bases; nucleotides not matched to a gene: 13. CDR3 DNA sequence: TGTGCCAGCAGCACGCGGGGGAGTCTAATAGGAGATACGCAGTATTTT. Amino acid sequence: CASSTRGSLIGDTQYF.

This clone appeared a single time. V gene TRBV7-2 combines with J gene TRBJ2-7; perhaps TRBD2 as D (6 bases). The V gene lost 2 bases and the J gene lost 2 bases, with 10 bases spanning the gap. The CDR3 length is 14 residues. Germline-derived CDR1 and CDR2 are SGHTA and FQGNSA. The CDR3 nucleotides read TGTGCCAGCAGCTTAAACGGGGGTCCCTACGAGCAGTACTTC. This sequence encodes CASSLNGGPYEQYF.

The chain is built from TRBV27 and TRBJ1-5, with 8 bases that match TRBD1. Germline-derived CDR1 and CDR2 are MNHEY and SMNVEV (reference sequence). This CDR3 comprises 17 residues. V trimming: 6 bases; J trimming: 0 bases; junction bases outside the gene matches: 10. The CDR3 loop reads CASSQGAGAYSNQPQHF. In DNA, the CDR3 is TGTGCCAGCAGCCAGGGGGCAGGAGCATATAGCAATCAGCCCCAGCATTTT.

The gene calls are TRBV5-5 and TRBJ1-2, with 8 bases lining up with TRBD1. V dropped 2 bases and J dropped 0; count of bases not matched to a gene: 9. The CDR3 covers 17 residues. Germline lookup yields CDR1 SGHKS and CDR2 YYEKEE (reference sequence). The CDR3 reads CASSLQGVRIPNYGYTF. For the CDR3, the DNA is TGTGCCAGCAGCTTACAGGGGGTGAGAATTCCTAACTATGGCTACACCTTC.

V and J are TRBV9 and TRBJ2-5; 9 nucleotides line up with TRBD2. V trimming: 0 bases; J trimming: 2 bases; junction bases outside the gene matches: 2. The CDR3 length is 15 residues. CDR1 and CDR2 (germline): SGDLS, YYNGEE. CDR3 in DNA: TGTGCCAGCAGCGTAGCCACTAGCGGGCAAGAGACCCAGTACTTC. This codes for CASSVATSGQETQYF.